This T cell receptor (beta chain) was documented in a study of sequential checkpoint blockade in melanoma (dated by TCRdb to between 2019 and 2020). Background for the entire study: Patients were randomized 1:1 to first-line nivolumab followed by ipilimumab (arm A) or ipilimumab followed by nivolumab (arm B). Maintenance nivolumab came after each of the two trial sequences.

Points on this clone: What antigen it recognizes has not been identified. There are no base qualities to consult, and no much larger clone falls within one base.

The treatment or condition label of this sample denotes: randomized to nivolumab then ipilimumab (arm A) or the reverse (arm B). None of the patients in the trial had previously been given DNA-damaging chemotherapy. A FACS Aria II flow cytometer was used to sort live CD3+CD8+ cells that were negative for CD19 and CD56 from thawed PBMCs. The samples were obtained from melanoma patients enrolled in CheckMate 064, an open-label, randomized phase II trial testing sequential checkpoint blockade. Peripheral blood mononuclear cells were collected by leukapheresis, purified using Ficoll-Paque, and frozen in human serum containing about 10% DMSO. Purity of sorted blood CD3+CD8+ cells was verified at >98% immediately after sorting, followed by DNA extraction. TCRbeta CDR3 regions were immunosequenced from genomic DNA with the immunoSEQ Assay. Before high-throughput sequencing, genomic DNA was amplified using bias-controlled multiplex PCR. As for the original processing: To quantify the absolute abundance of each unique TCRbeta CDR3 region, the sequences were collapsed and filtered. Clonality, defined as 1 minus Pielou's evenness, was calculated using only productive rearrangements. Clones with significantly greater frequencies in on-treatment versus baseline samples were identified using a previously published method. TCRdb provides this immuneACCESS table in a form limited to in-frame rearrangements. Some clones are lacking; in checked studies, under half of them reflect an unresolved V gene, and why the rest are absent is not known. Clone size and the V and J calls come from that table; the DNA yielded D and trimming. Counted in this sample were approximately 28,000 clones; around 90% of them appeared once. Around 15% of the sample is in the top ten clones.

Here is what the overall study found, with its caveats: Validation of the response-prediction model combining TCR metrics and mutation burden is needed in larger, independent patient cohorts.

This TCR came from a human donor with melanoma. Sequences were derived from CD8+ T cells sorted from blood (inferred from file names), sampled from a patient given nivolumab and ipilimumab in sequence.

Here is the DNA: TGTGCCAGCAGCTTGACAGGGGATAGCTATGGCTACACCTTC. The translation is CASSLTGDSYGYTF. In this chain, TRBV7-9 is recombined with TRBJ1-2, with TRBD1 matching 8 junction bases. Relative to germline, V is missing 3 bases and J is missing 4 bases, with 4 bases of the junction outside any gene match. The CDR3 numbers 14 residues from cysteine through phenylalanine. CDR3 DNA is the only sequence kept; it has 42 bases, read in frame from the first base. CDR1 and CDR2, per the germline V gene (reference sequence), are SEHNR and FQNEAQ.